This TCR beta chain derives from a study of blood T cell repertoires in COVID-19 (dated by TCRdb to about 2020). Regarding the complete study: Samples covering the acute and convalescent phases of COVID-19 were provided by collaborators in the United States, Italy and Spain. The material from the prospective study consisted of cDNA or gDNA derived from T cells, B-cell-depleted T cells, or PBMCs. Subjects who had been exposed to COVID-19, were actively infected with it, or had recovered from it provided the deeply sampled blood TCRbeta repertoires that made up the dataset. The repertoires were released in a freely available public database intended as a resource for research on the immune response to SARS-CoV-2. Samples came from the ongoing ImmuneRACE study (first 160 participants) plus 1,254 subjects from 6 global collaborators. Nearly every sample came with metadata listing a de-identified subject ID, COVID-19 status, age in years and sex. Where available, HLA class I and class II types were obtained from metadata supplied by the sample provider rather than from assay-based typing. Findings and caveats that apply to the study as a whole: The amount of clinical and demographic metadata varied by source and participant and was provided uncurated.

Reading the germline V gene gives CDR1 SNHLY and CDR2 FYNNEI. Unmatched junction bases come to 9, with V trimmed by 6 bases and J by 3 bases. The CDR3 contains 17 residues, cysteine and phenylalanine counted. The only DNA kept is the CDR3, 51 bases in frame from the first base. About this clone: Its antigen is currently not known. Base quality data are lacking; no much larger clone is found one base away.

TCRbeta CDR3 regions were amplified from genomic DNA using the immunoSEQ Assay, a bias-controlled multiplex PCR. The original pipeline was this. Nucleated cell counts per sample were estimated from amplification of reference gene primers within the assay. To quantify the absolute abundance of each unique TCRbeta CDR3 rearrangement, sequence reads were collapsed and filtered. For each sample, productive Simpson clonality was calculated by taking the square root of Simpson's diversity index across productive rearrangements. In TCRdb, the immuneACCESS table is reduced to in-frame sequences with V and J assigned. These tables do not hold every clone; where another copy was compared, an unresolved V gene accounts for under half, and the others remain unexplained. V, J and clone size derive from that table, while D and trimming were established from the DNA sequence. This sample has 120,000 or so clones in its table, and about four fifths of those were observed once. The leading ten clones occupy roughly 15% of the sample.

At one collaborating source in Seattle, patients were enrolled during active infection and were followed longitudinally through the course of disease. Collaborating institutions collected whole blood in K2EDTA tubes following their own protocols. For TCRbeta analysis, collaborators shipped samples in one of three forms: frozen whole blood, isolated PBMCs, or DNA extracted from either of those sample types. The sequence was obtained from a man aged 25-45 years with COVID-19, enrolled during active disease. The rearrangement combines TRBV2 with TRBJ2-2, with 11 junctional bases fitting TRBD1. The sequencing input was peripheral blood. Here is the DNA: TGTGCCAGCAGGGGGACAGGGGGAGGTACGGACACCGGGGAGCTGTTTTTT. This yields the protein CASRGTGGGTDTGELFF.